The source of this T cell receptor (beta chain) is a study of shared clonotypes between healthy human individuals. Germline values: CDR1 GTSNPN, CDR2 SVGIG (reference sequence). Between the trimmed V and J ends, which lost 4 bases and 6 bases, there was a span of 13 bases. The CDR3 contains 13 residues. It was into CD45RA+ naive and CD45RA-negative memory subsets that the CD4+ cells were split. The assay was immunoSEQ multiplex PCR, and TCRdb's table has in-frame clones only and misses some. The sample has millions of clones; 90% to 95% are singletons. Overall study results and limits: Non-shared clonotypes displayed generation probabilities falling below those of clonotypes present in all four donors. Clonotype sharing among donors was expected to depend on sequencing depth.

For this clone: Its antigen is not identified.

The receptor's source is a man aged 18 to 29 in good health. Sequencing input: naive CD4+ T cells sorted from blood. The subset here: CD45RA+ positively selected. The chain has TRBV30 and TRBJ2-1, with D maybe TRBD2 (6 bases). Here the CDR3 reads CAWNGGYGNEQFF. The CDR3 region has the DNA TGTGCCTGGAATGGAGGGTATGGCAATGAGCAGTTCTTC. Using reference TRBV30 and TRBJ2-1 for the parts outside the CDR3, the full variable domain is SQTIHQWPATLVQPVGSPLSLECTVEGTSNPNLYWYRQAAGRGLQLLFYSVGIGQISSEVPQNLSASRPQDRQFILSSKKLLLSDSGFYLCAWNGGYGNEQFFGPGTRLTVL.